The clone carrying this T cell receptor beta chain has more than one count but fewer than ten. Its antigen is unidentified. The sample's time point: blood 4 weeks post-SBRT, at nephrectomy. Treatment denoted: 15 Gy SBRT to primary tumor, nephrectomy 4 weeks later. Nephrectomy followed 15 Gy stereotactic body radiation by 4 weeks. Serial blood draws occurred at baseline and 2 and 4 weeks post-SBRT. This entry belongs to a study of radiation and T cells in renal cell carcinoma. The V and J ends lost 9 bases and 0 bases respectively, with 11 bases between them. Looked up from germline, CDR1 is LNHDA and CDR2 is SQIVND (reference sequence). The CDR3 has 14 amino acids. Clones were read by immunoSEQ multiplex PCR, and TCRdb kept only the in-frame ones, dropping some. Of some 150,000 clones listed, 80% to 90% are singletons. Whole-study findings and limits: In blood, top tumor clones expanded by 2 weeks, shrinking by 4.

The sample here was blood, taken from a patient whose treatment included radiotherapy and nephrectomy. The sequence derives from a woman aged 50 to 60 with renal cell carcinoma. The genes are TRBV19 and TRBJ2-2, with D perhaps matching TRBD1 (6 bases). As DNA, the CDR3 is TGTGCCAGCATTCGACAGGCGAACACCGGGGAGCTGTTTTTT. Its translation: CASIRQANTGELFF.